The present T cell receptor beta chain was sequenced within a study of T cells in Graves' hyperthyroidism and ophthalmopathy. Background on the study: Any treatment followed the collection of peripheral blood at initial diagnosis.

The PBMCs studied were ones that came from about 10 ml fresh peripheral blood. RNA transcripts provided the source from which TCR beta CDR3 regions were amplified. Initially, a first-round RT-PCR of the TCR CDR3 employed the HTBI primer set. TCRdb ran MiXCR on the multiplex PCR reads and lists one entry per CDR3 protein. The profile shows 500,000 to 550,000 distinct CDR3 sequences, about a fifth of them singletons. Trimming left V 4 bases short and J 6 bases short, with 7 bases between. Germline CDR1 reads SGHRS; CDR2 reads YFSETQ. The CDR3 is 11 residues long. Material for sequencing was blood. This chain links TRBV5-1 with TRBJ1-1; no definite D call. This receptor was identified in a man aged 18 to 35 with Graves' hyperthyroidism. DNA for the CDR3: TGCGCCAGCAGCCTGGACGCTGAAGCTTTCTTT. Its protein product is CASSLDAEAFF.